These 27 T cell receptor beta chains were sequenced from one sample in a study of OX40 agonist ivuxolimab in advanced cancers. Sequencing used immunoSEQ multiplex PCR; TCRdb keeps in-frame clones, though not all of them. The table has 150,000 to 190,000 clones, approximately 94% seen once. The sample consisted of CD4+ or CD8+ T cells sorted from blood, taken in a trial of the OX40 agonist ivuxolimab. The receptor source for this set is an adult with an advanced solid tumor such as melanoma, head and neck, liver or kidney cancer.

The V call is TRBV18, the J call TRBJ1-3; no firm D call. The V gene's germline CDR1 is KGHSH and CDR2 LQKENI. V dropped 0 bases and J dropped 4 bases, with 13 bases sitting between them. CDR3 size: 16 residues. CDR3 region: CASSPPFGSLGNTIYF. CDR3 bases: TGTGCCAGCTCACCACCCTTTGGCTCTCTCGGAAACACCATATATTTT.

The genes are TRBV28 and TRBJ2-7; the D gene could be TRBD1 or TRBD2 (7 bases each). The V gene lost 5 bases and the J gene lost 4 bases, with 18 bases spanning the gap. The CDR3 has 15 amino acids. Germline loops: CDR1 MDHEN, CDR2 SYDVKM. The CDR3 reads CASSPGGAGEYEQYF. CDR3 nucleotides: TGTGCCAGCAGTCCAGGGGGGGCCGGGGAGTACGAGCAGTACTTC.

The V and J genes are TRBV6-1 and TRBJ2-1, with D possibly matching TRBD2 (5 bases). The CDR3 has 16 residues. V shed 3 bases and J shed 0 bases, with 12 bases lying between them. CDR1 is MNHNS and CDR2 is SASEGT in the germline V gene. The chain's CDR3 is CASSEKGGSSYNEQFF. In DNA, the CDR3 is TGTGCCAGCAGTGAGAAAGGAGGTAGCTCCTACAATGAGCAGTTCTTC.

The rearrangement links TRBV19 to TRBJ2-3, with D unresolved. The V gene lost 0 bases and the J gene lost 6 bases, with 4 bases spanning the gap. This CDR3 is 12 amino acids long. Germline V gives CDR1 LNHDA, CDR2 SQIVND (reference sequence). The CDR3 is CASSIELDTQYF. The DNA for the CDR3 is TGTGCCAGTAGTATAGAGTTGGATACGCAGTATTTT.

Only one count was recorded for this clone. This chain uses TRBV30 with TRBJ1-2; tentative D call: TRBD1 (6 bases). The CDR3 loop spans 14 amino acids. Trimming removed 2 bases from V and 0 bases from J, with 10 bases in between. Germline-derived CDR1 and CDR2 are GTSNPN and SVGIG (reference sequence). The CDR3 is CAWSRGAPNYGYTF. CDR3 bases: TGTGCCTGGAGTCGGGGGGCACCTAACTATGGCTACACCTTC.

The rearrangement joins TRBV27 to TRBJ1-5; D remains unclear. This CDR3 is 16 amino acids long. Trimming took off 5 bases at V and 5 bases at J, with 19 bases between the two ends. Germline CDR1 reads MNHEY; CDR2 reads SMNVEV (reference sequence). CDR3 amino acids: CASSGTGPRDHQPQHF. Written as DNA, the CDR3 is TGTGCCAGCAGTGGTACTGGTCCCCGCGATCATCAGCCCCAGCATTTT.

This clone was seen a single time. This sequence joins TRBV9 and TRBJ1-2; the D gene is possibly TRBD1 (5 bases). V gave up 0 bases and J gave up 0 bases, with 18 bases separating them. This CDR3 spans 18 amino acids. CDR1 is SGDLS, CDR2 YYNGEE, per germline. The CDR3: CASSVVARGELPNYGYTF. CDR3 bases: TGTGCCAGCAGCGTAGTGGCCCGGGGCGAATTACCTAACTATGGCTACACCTTC. Together with reference TRBV9 and TRBJ1-2, the CDR3 gives the full variable domain: DSGVTQTPKHLITATGQRVTLRCSPRSGDLSVYWYQQSLDQGLQFLIQYYNGEERAKGNILERFSAQQFPDLHSELNLSSLELGDSALYFCASSVVARGELPNYGYTFGSGTRLTVV.

V and J are TRBV28 and TRBJ1-2; 7 bases map to TRBD1. V trimming: 3 bases; J trimming: 7 bases; junction bases outside the gene matches: 11. Germline CDR1 MDHEN, CDR2 SYDVKM. There are 15 residues in the CDR3. CDR3 protein: CASSFRDSLSGGYTF. As DNA, the CDR3 is TGTGCCAGCAGTTTCCGGGACAGTCTTTCTGGTGGCTACACCTTC.

The chain uses TRBV27 and TRBJ1-5, with D maybe TRBD1 (6 bases). V was cut by 5 bases and J by 2 bases, with 10 bases left in between. Germline V gene data show CDR1 as MNHEY and CDR2 as SMNVEV (reference sequence). This CDR3 has 14 residues. DNA of the CDR3: TGTGCCAGCAGTCGAAGACAGGGCAATCAGCCCCAGCATTTT. It encodes CASSRRQGNQPQHF.

In its sample, this clone was seen a few times. This chain connects TRBV6-4 to TRBJ1-1, with a weak D call TRBD1 (5 bases). V shed 4 bases and J shed 5 bases, with 11 bases lying between them. The CDR3 sequence is 13 residues long. Germline assignment: CDR1 MRHNA and CDR2 SNTAGT. CDR3 sequence reads: CASSASQETEAFF. The CDR3 DNA reads TGTGCCAGCAGTGCCTCACAGGAGACTGAAGCTTTCTTT.

CDR3 in amino acids: CATLPDYYNEQFF. In DNA form, the CDR3 reads TGTGCCACCCTACCTGACTACTACAATGAGCAGTTCTTC. V usage is TRBV2 and J usage is TRBJ2-1; perhaps TRBD2 as D (5 bases). The CDR3 covers 13 residues. Trimming took off 10 bases at V and 3 bases at J, with 13 bases between the two ends. The germline gives CDR1 SNHLY, CDR2 FYNNEI.

The chain uses TRBV27 and TRBJ1-2; D is ambiguous. V gave up 6 bases and J gave up 4 bases, with 12 bases separating them. This CDR3 is built from 13 residues. The germline CDR1 and CDR2 sequences are MNHEY and SMNVEV (reference sequence). The DNA for the CDR3 is TGTGCCAGCAGAGGCGGGCGCGCCTATGGCTACACCTTC. It codes for CASRGGRAYGYTF.

The rearrangement uses TRBV4-3 and TRBJ2-5, with a weak D call TRBD1 (6 bases). Trimming removed 0 bases at V and 5 bases at J, with 13 bases between. Germline V gives CDR1 LGHNA, CDR2 YSLEER. The length of the CDR3 is 15 residues. The CDR3 protein is CASSQEVARGETQYF. CDR3 nucleotide sequence: TGCGCCAGCAGCCAAGAAGTAGCGAGGGGGGAGACCCAGTACTTC.

This rearrangement joins TRBV27 to TRBJ2-4; 9 bases are shared with TRBD1. CDR1 and CDR2 from the germline V gene are MNHEY and SMNVEV (reference sequence). There are 16 residues in the CDR3. J gave up 8 bases and V 7 bases, and 15 bases lay outside the gene matches. CDR3 in DNA: TGTGCCAGCAACCCTGGGGGACAGGGCAGTGGGGACATTCAGTACTTC. Residues: CASNPGGQGSGDIQYF.

The rearrangement uses TRBV18 and TRBJ2-7; possible D gene TRBD2, 5 bases. From germline, CDR1 is KGHSH and CDR2 LQKENI. Deletions cut 6 bases from V and 1 base from J, with 13 bases between. The CDR3 is 14 amino acids. The CDR3 reads CASSPGRESYEQYF. DNA of the CDR3: TGTGCCAGCTCCCCAGGACGGGAATCCTACGAGCAGTACTTC.

Only one count was recorded for this clone. The chain is built from TRBV28 and TRBJ2-7; D ambiguous. The CDR3 covers 14 residues. Germline-derived CDR1 and CDR2 are MDHEN and SYDVKM. V was clipped by 5 bases and J by 3 bases, with 14 bases between them. CDR3 loop: CASSVPLGYYEQYF. For the CDR3, the DNA is TGTGCCAGCAGTGTTCCACTGGGATACTACGAGCAGTACTTC.

The chain has TRBV7-2 and TRBJ2-1, with TRBD2 identical over 9 bases. Trimming at V came to 0 bases and at J to 4 bases, leaving 4 bases not matched to a gene. Germline CDR1 reads SGHTA; CDR2 reads FQGNSA. CDR3 length: 16 amino acids. The CDR3 sequence: CASSLAGGGVYNEQFF. The CDR3 nucleotides read TGTGCCAGCAGCTTAGCAGGCGGGGGGGTTTACAATGAGCAGTTCTTC.

This rearrangement joins TRBV7-6 to TRBJ2-7, with D unclear. This CDR3 is built from 12 residues. From germline, CDR1 is SGHVS and CDR2 FNYEAQ. Trimming removed 1 base from V and 2 bases from J, with 3 bases in between. CDR3 residues: CASSLGTYEQYF. The CDR3 DNA reads as TGTGCCAGCAGCTTAGGGACCTACGAGCAGTACTTC.

V usage is TRBV7-9 and J usage is TRBJ2-4; weak D call: TRBD1 (6 bases). The CDR3 covers 12 residues. V gave up 9 bases and J gave up 5 bases, with 11 bases separating them. The V gene's germline CDR1 is SEHNR and CDR2 FQNEAQ (reference sequence). The DNA for the CDR3 is TGTGCCAGGGCAGGGGCGGAAAACATTCAGTACTTC. This sequence encodes CARAGAENIQYF.

The chain employs TRBV28 and TRBJ1-3; no reliable D call. The V and J ends lost 11 bases and 4 bases respectively, with 12 bases between them. The CDR3 has 12 residues. Germline V gene lookup returns CDR1 MDHEN and CDR2 SYDVKM. CDR3 sequence: CASAGGGNTIYF. DNA of the CDR3: TGTGCCTCGGCGGGAGGCGGAAACACCATATATTTT.

The rearrangement uses TRBV27 and TRBJ1-1, with TRBD1 as a possible D gene (6 bases). Germline CDR1 MNHEY, CDR2 SMNVEV (reference sequence). The CDR3 has 14 residues. V was pared by 6 bases and J by 5 bases, with 16 bases between. The CDR3 loop reads CASSIGRGWTEAFF. CDR3 bases: TGTGCCAGCAGCATTGGGAGGGGGTGGACTGAAGCTTTCTTT.

The chain joins TRBV5-1 to TRBJ2-7; TRBD2 aligns across 7 bases. V was pared by 0 bases and J by 6 bases, with 9 bases of the junction left unmatched. This CDR3 region has 15 residues. In germline, CDR1 is SGHRS, CDR2 YFSETQ. CDR3 DNA: TGCGCCAGCAGCTTGGCCGGGGAGGGATACGGCGAGCAGTACTTC. Its protein is CASSLAGEGYGEQYF.

The chain carries TRBV6-5 and TRBJ2-7; D is uncertain. The V gene's germline CDR1 is MNHEY and CDR2 SVGAGI. V shed 4 bases and J shed 3 bases, with 7 bases lying between them. The CDR3 spans 12 residues. The DNA of the CDR3 is TGTGCCAGCAGTTCCCCGGGCTACGAGCAGTACTTC. Protein: CASSSPGYEQYF.

The chain uses TRBV7-9 and TRBJ1-3; perhaps TRBD1 as D (5 bases). The CDR3 loop spans 18 amino acids. From germline, CDR1 is SEHNR and CDR2 FQNEAQ (reference sequence). Trimming left V 1 base short and J 5 bases short, with 21 bases between. The CDR3 loop is CASSLVGLSGGRRNTIYF. In nucleotides, the CDR3 is TGTGCCAGCAGCTTAGTAGGCTTATCTGGGGGTCGTAGAAACACCATATATTTT.

J is TRBJ1-4 and V is TRBV5-6, with a possible D match to TRBD1 (6 bases). This CDR3 region has 15 residues. CDR1 SGHDT and CDR2 YYEEEE come from the germline V gene. The germline V and J ends were trimmed by 4 bases and 5 bases, with 15 bases remaining between them. CDR3 sequence (DNA): TGTGCCAGCAGCAGGGGGGAACAGAGAAATGAAAAACTGTTTTTT. As protein: CASSRGEQRNEKLFF.

The chain links TRBV7-9 to TRBJ1-4; 7 bases fit TRBD1. The CDR3 contains 14 residues. Trimming at V came to 4 bases and at J to 8 bases, leaving 7 bases not matched to a gene. Germline V lookup: CDR1 SEHNR, CDR2 FQNEAQ (reference sequence). CDR3 in amino acids: CASSSDRRGEKLFF. The CDR3, as DNA: TGTGCCAGCAGCTCGGACAGGCGTGGCGAAAAACTGTTTTTT.

J is TRBJ1-3 and V is TRBV7-2; tentative D call: TRBD1 (6 bases). CDR1 SGHTA and CDR2 FQGNSA come from the germline V gene. The ends were cut back, 3 bases at V and 4 bases at J, with 16 bases in the middle. The CDR3 is made up of 16 amino acids. The CDR3 is CASSFPPQGPGNTIYF. CDR3 nucleotide sequence: TGTGCCAGCAGCTTTCCACCCCAGGGGCCCGGAAACACCATATATTTT.